The clone carrying this T cell receptor beta chain was recorded a few times. Its antigen is as yet unknown. The sample originates from a study of cytomegalovirus exposure and HLA in healthy donors. General observations from the study: Most TCRs appeared rarely, but some public TCRs recurred in many donors. TCR beta chains numbering some 160 were designated cytomegalovirus-associated.

Germline V gene sequence: CDR1 SEHNR, CDR2 FQNEAQ (reference sequence). The CDR3 runs 14 residues. Trimming removed 2 bases from V and 3 bases from J; junction bases left unmatched: 1. The PCR contained 60 Vbeta and 13 Jbeta primers. Method: immunoSEQ multiplex PCR; TCRdb's copy keeps in-frame clones and lacks some. Of some 90,000 clones in the sample, about 75% were seen once. V is TRBV7-9 and J is TRBJ1-1, with 9 bases aligning to TRBD1. The sample consisted of PBMCs. This TCR derives from a female donor in good health and CMV-seronegative. As DNA, the CDR3 is TGTGCCAGCAGCTTACGACAGGGGGACACTGAAGCTTTCTTT. It encodes CASSLRQGDTEAFF.